This T cell receptor (beta chain) was observed in a study of patients and donors after allogeneic stem cell transplantation. TCRdb reanalysed the RT-PCR reads using MiXCR and keeps one entry per CDR3 protein. The sample has more than 20,000 distinct CDR3 sequences, approximately 43% seen once. This CDR3 is built from 19 residues. V dropped 2 bases and J dropped 11; count of bases not matched to a gene: 24. Germline V lookup: CDR1 MDHEN, CDR2 SYDVKM. Sequencing was carried out using blood, either unsorted or a sorted T cell fraction (not recorded which). The receptor's source is a human donor who was either an allogeneic HSCT recipient or a stem cell or donor lymphocyte infusion donor (not recorded which). It is not recorded whose cells these are; they may come from a transplant donor. The genes are TRBV28 and TRBJ2-1; 7 nucleotides agree with TRBD2. CDR3 loop: CASSLTPIFGGRKVNKQFF. CDR3 sequence (DNA): TGTGCCAGCAGTTTAACCCCGATATTTGGCGGGAGAAAGGTTAATAAGCAGTTCTTC.